This TCR beta chain was captured in a study of PD-L1 blockade in urothelial cancer. Study in general: Median blood clonality was around 0.086, with some 89,000 unique TCRs.

The germline V gene encodes CDR1 SGDLS and CDR2 YYNGEE. The trim removed 4 bases at V and 6 bases at J, leaving 8 bases unmatched. The CDR3 consists of 16 residues. The protocol was immunoSEQ multiplex PCR, while the TCRdb copy is restricted to in-frame clones and leaves out a portion. The data hold about 43,000 clones, with 88% observed a single time. Sample: PBMCs, taken around atezolizumab (anti-PD-L1) treatment. V gene TRBV9 combines with J gene TRBJ2-2; 11 bases map to TRBD1. The sequence was obtained from an older woman with urothelial cancer. DNA for the CDR3: TGTGCCAGCAGCATCCGGACAGGGGGCGCTCCCGGGGAGCTGTTTTTT. It specifies CASSIRTGGAPGELFF.